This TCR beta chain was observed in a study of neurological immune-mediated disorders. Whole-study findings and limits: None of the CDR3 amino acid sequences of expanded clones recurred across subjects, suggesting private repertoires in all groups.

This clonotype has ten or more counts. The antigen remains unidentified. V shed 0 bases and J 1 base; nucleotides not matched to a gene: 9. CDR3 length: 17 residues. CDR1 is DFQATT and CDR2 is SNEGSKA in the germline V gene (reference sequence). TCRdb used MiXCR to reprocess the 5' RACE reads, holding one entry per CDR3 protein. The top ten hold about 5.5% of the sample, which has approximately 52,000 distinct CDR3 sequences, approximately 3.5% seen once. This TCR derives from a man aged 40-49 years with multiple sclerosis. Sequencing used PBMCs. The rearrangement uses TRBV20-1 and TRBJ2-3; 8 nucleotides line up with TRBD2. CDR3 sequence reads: CSARDAGGAGGTDTQYF. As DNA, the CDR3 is TGCAGTGCTAGAGACGCGGGGGGAGCGGGGGGCACAGATACGCAGTATTTT.